This T cell receptor (beta chain) was recorded in a study of cytomegalovirus exposure and HLA in healthy donors (dated by TCRdb to the late 2010s). Regarding the complete study: A later analysis indicated that the 120 or so validation repertoires were generated on the platform also employed for the 720 or so repertoires of the first cohort. The study was designed to test whether signatures of past pathogen exposure could be identified by cataloging public T cell receptors. A separate validation cohort of 100 to 150 different subjects was used in addition to the roughly 720-subject first cohort. High-throughput TCR immunosequencing, statistical association of individual TCRs with disease status, and machine learning were combined to predict cytomegalovirus infection status.

The donors belonged to the validation cohort of about 130 subjects, which was separate from the 666-subject first cohort. To prepare the library, the immunoSEQ multiplex PCR assay was applied. In the authors' own workflow: A statistical classification framework was built to diagnose cytomegalovirus status from the catalog of TCR beta chain sequences. Here the immuneACCESS table is served through TCRdb, limited to in-frame sequences with V and J called. Missing clones are a known gap in these copies; in checked studies unresolved V genes cover under half, and the rest lacks a known reason. Clonal size and the V and J genes are those of that table, whereas D and trimming came from the DNA. The sample profile shows over 110,000 clones; less than 90% of them were found once. Together, the top ten hold nearly 3% of the sample. About this clone itself: The clone's antigen remains unknown. Base-call qualities are not available, and no considerably larger clone is one nucleotide away.

What the authors observed across the whole study: In vitro tests confirmed that a few of the cytomegalovirus-associated TCR beta chains recognize cytomegalovirus antigens. Subsequent analysis determined that TCRs grouped into clusters in the first cohort also showed a tendency toward co-occurrence across the 120 or so validation repertoires, and about 93% of cluster scores exceeded 0. The authors suggested that the approach could potentially be generalized to other disease states and immunological phenotypes. The study gave a list of 150 to 200 TCR beta chains associated with cytomegalovirus. Most TCR sequences were seen in very few donors, while some public TCRs were found in many individuals. All 120 or so repertoires were used to score co-occurrence in the validation cohort in a later analysis, because that analysis had no HLA typing for the cohort. In both the original and validation cohorts, the classifier was reported to diagnose cytomegalovirus status with high specificity and sensitivity.

CDR1 and CDR2, per the germline V gene, are SGHVS and FQNEAQ. Including cysteine and phenylalanine, the CDR3 has 15 amino acids. The DNA shown is the 45-base CDR3, in frame from base 1. Cut back by 1 base and 0 bases, the V and J ends lie 7 bases apart. Here the chain combines TRBV7-8 and TRBJ2-1; the D region possibly corresponds to TRBD2 (6 bases align). Sample: PBMCs. This TCR was recovered from a man between 18 and 35 years old in good health and CMV-seronegative. DNA sequence: TGTGCCAGCAGCTTAGACGGGGGCTCCTACAATGAGCAGTTCTTC. Protein translation: CASSLDGGSYNEQFF.